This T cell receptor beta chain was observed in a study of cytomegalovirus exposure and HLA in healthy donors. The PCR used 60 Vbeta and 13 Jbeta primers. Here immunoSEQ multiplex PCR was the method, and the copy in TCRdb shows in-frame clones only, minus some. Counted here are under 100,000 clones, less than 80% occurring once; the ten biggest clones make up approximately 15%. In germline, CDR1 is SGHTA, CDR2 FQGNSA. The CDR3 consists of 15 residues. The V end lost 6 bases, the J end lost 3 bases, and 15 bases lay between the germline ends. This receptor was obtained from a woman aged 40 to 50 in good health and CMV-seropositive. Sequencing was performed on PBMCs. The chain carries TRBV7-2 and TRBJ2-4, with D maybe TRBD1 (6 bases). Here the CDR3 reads CASSPTGLGKNIQYF. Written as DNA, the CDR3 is TGTGCCAGCAGTCCAACAGGGTTGGGCAAAAACATTCAGTACTTC.